Here is one T cell receptor beta chain with its context. Its antigen is unknown. The input lacks base qualities; no much larger clone sits a single base away. This sample was included in a study of blood T cell repertoires in COVID-19 (dated by TCRdb to about 2020). Broadly, across the study: Samples covering the acute and convalescent phases of COVID-19 were provided by collaborators in the United States, Italy and Spain. Deeply sampled blood TCRbeta repertoires from subjects exposed to, actively infected with, or recovered from COVID-19 were included in the dataset. Sample metadata almost always included a de-identified subject ID, COVID-19 status, age in years and sex. Samples came from the ongoing ImmuneRACE study (first 160 participants) plus 1,254 subjects from 6 global collaborators. The repertoires were released in a freely available public database intended as a resource for research on the immune response to SARS-CoV-2. The prospective study material was composed of cDNA or gDNA derived from T cells, B-cell-depleted T cells, or PBMCs. Where available, HLA class I and class II types were taken from metadata supplied by the sample provider and were not determined by assay-based typing. General study outcomes and caveats: Clinical and demographic metadata were provided uncurated, with the amount varying by source and participant.

The immunoSEQ Assay, a bias-controlled multiplex PCR, was used to amplify TCRbeta CDR3 regions from genomic DNA. From the authors' description of their analysis: Within the assay, amplification of reference gene primers was used to estimate how many nucleated cells each sample contained. To quantify the absolute abundance of each unique TCRbeta CDR3 rearrangement, sequence reads were collapsed and filtered. For each sample, productive Simpson clonality was calculated by taking the square root of Simpson's diversity index across productive rearrangements. The source is immuneACCESS, and TCRdb retained only in-frame sequences with V and J called. Part of the clones is not carried over; for the studies checked, unresolved V genes explain less than half of this, and the remainder is unexplained. V and J calls and clone size are as listed in that table; D and trimming were resolved from the DNA. The sample data list 220,000 or so clones, and 70% to 90% of these were observed just once. The ten most abundant clones make up roughly 10% of the sample.

At one collaborating source in Seattle, patients were enrolled during active infection and were followed longitudinally through the course of disease. Collaborating institutions collected whole blood in K2EDTA tubes following their own protocols. For TCRbeta analysis, collaborators shipped samples in one of three forms: frozen whole blood, isolated PBMCs, or DNA extracted from either of those sample types. CDR1 SNHLY and CDR2 FYNNEI are derived from the germline V gene. Relative to germline, V is 6 bases shorter and J is 7 bases shorter, with 16 bases between their ends. The CDR3 numbers 14 residues from cysteine through phenylalanine. CDR3 DNA only is kept here, 42 bases in frame from base 1.

This chain joins TRBV2 to TRBJ2-1; tentative D gene TRBD1, with 6 bases matching. The TCR comes from a woman between 50 and 59 years old with COVID-19, enrolled during active disease. Source material: peripheral blood. The DNA sequence follows: TGTGCCAGCAGGGCCACAGTTAGGGGGAATGAGCAGTTCTTC. Its protein reads: CASRATVRGNEQFF. The variable domain in full, with residues beyond the CDR3 obtained from the reference TRBV2 and TRBJ2-1 genes, is EPEVTQTPSHQVTQMGQEVILRCVPISNHLYFYWYRQILGQKVEFLVSFYNNEISEKSEIFDDQFSVERPDGSNFTLKIRSTKLEDSAMYFCASRATVRGNEQFFGPGTRLTVL.